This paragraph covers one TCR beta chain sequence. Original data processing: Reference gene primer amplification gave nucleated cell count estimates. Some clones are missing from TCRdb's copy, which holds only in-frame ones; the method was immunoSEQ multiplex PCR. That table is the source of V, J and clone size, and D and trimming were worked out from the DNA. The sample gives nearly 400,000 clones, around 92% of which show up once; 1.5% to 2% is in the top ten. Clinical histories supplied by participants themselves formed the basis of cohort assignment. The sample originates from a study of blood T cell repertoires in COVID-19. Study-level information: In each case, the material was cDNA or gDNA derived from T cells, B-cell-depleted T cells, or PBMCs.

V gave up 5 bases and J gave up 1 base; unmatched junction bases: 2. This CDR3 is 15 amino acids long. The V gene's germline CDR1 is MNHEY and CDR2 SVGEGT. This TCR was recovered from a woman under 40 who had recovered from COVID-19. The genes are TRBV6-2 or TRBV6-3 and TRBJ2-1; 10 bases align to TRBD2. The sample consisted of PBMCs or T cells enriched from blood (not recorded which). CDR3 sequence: CASSSGGASYNEQFF. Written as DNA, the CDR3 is TGTGCCAGCAGTAGCGGGGGGGCATCCTACAATGAGCAGTTCTTC.